The clone carrying this TCR beta chain showed up just a few times. This sample is part of a study of blood T cells in healthy people across ages. The authors ran a second PCR of about 7 to 11 cycles using a sample-barcoded 5' primer and a J-beta primer mix. TCRdb recomputed calls from the 5' RACE reads with MiXCR, one row per CDR3 protein. The table lists over a million distinct CDR3 sequences, around 25% of them singletons. The V and J ends lost 4 bases and 7 bases respectively, with 8 bases between them. This CDR3 contains 12 residues. Germline values: CDR1 ENHRY, CDR2 SYGVKD. This same sample was also taken into another study, of T cells of mothers and their children.

Sequenced input: blood. The chain is built from TRBV10-3 and TRBJ2-4; the D gene is possibly TRBD1 (5 bases). This receptor was taken from a girl aged 2 to 10 in good health. The CDR3 sequence: CAISGQGNIQYF. The CDR3 bases are TGTGCCATCAGTGGTCAGGGTAACATTCAGTACTTC.